Shown below are 18 T cell receptor beta chains from a single sample sequenced in a study of T cell changes during pregnancy in multiple sclerosis. TCRdb's table, derived via immunoSEQ multiplex PCR, lists solely in-frame clones and lacks some. The sample carries over 35,000 clones, 94% recorded once. The starting material was CD4+ T cells from peripheral blood mononuclear cells, obtained in the second trimester of pregnancy. These receptors came from a female donor with multiple sclerosis, enrolled in a pregnancy study.

The chain carries TRBV28 and TRBJ1-3, with 9 bases aligning to TRBD1. This CDR3 comprises 15 residues. The V and J ends lost 6 bases and 4 bases, in that order; junction bases with no gene match: 7. Germline lookup yields CDR1 MDHEN and CDR2 SYDVKM. The CDR3 DNA sequence: TGTGCCAGCAGGACACAGGGGGCATCAGGAAACACCATATATTTT. Translating gives CASRTQGASGNTIYF.

CDR3 in DNA: TGTGCCTGGGCGGGGGAAAGCGAGCAGTACTTC. Protein sequence: CAWAGESEQYF. This rearrangement joins TRBV30 to TRBJ2-7; 7 bases match TRBD2. In germline, CDR1 is GTSNPN, CDR2 SVGIG (reference sequence). After removal of 5 bases from V and 6 bases from J, the junction contained 4 bases not matched to a gene. The CDR3 contains 11 residues.

The chain joins TRBV19 to TRBJ2-1; 9 bases are a match to TRBD2. The ends lost 7 bases at V and 7 bases at J; junction bases unmatched: 8. Per the germline V gene, CDR1 is LNHDA and CDR2 is SQIVND (reference sequence). The CDR3 contains 14 residues. This CDR3 is CASKASGKPNEQFF. CDR3 DNA: TGTGCCAGTAAGGCTAGCGGGAAACCAAATGAGCAGTTCTTC.

The rearrangement links TRBV7-6 to TRBJ1-3; D may be TRBD1 (5 bases). V gave up 5 bases and J gave up 5 bases, with 19 bases separating them. Germline CDR1 reads SGHVS; CDR2 reads FNYEAQ. CDR3 size: 16 residues. For the CDR3, the DNA is TGTGCCAGCAGCGACCCCCGGCGGGACTCCCGAAACACCATATATTTT. Amino acids: CASSDPRRDSRNTIYF.

The chain couples TRBV15 to TRBJ1-6, with D maybe TRBD1 (5 bases). V was cut by 2 bases and J by 7 bases, with 9 bases left in between. The CDR3 contains 14 residues. CDR1 and CDR2 (germline): LNHNV, YYDKDF (reference sequence). The CDR3 coding sequence is TGTGCCACCAGCAGACAGGGAACGAATTCACCCCTCCACTTT. It codes for CATSRQGTNSPLHF.

The chain links TRBV10-3 to TRBJ2-4, with D tentatively TRBD1 (6 bases). The germline V and J ends were trimmed by 2 bases and 1 base, with 12 bases remaining between them. Germline-derived CDR1 and CDR2 are ENHRY and SYGVKD. The CDR3 is 16 amino acids. As DNA, the CDR3 is TGTGCCATCAGTGAGGGATCTCAGGGGGCCAAAAACATTCAGTACTTC. Translated, it gives CAISEGSQGAKNIQYF.

V gene TRBV21-1 combines with J gene TRBJ2-3; no check of the table's D call, TRBD1, against the DNA was made. TRBV21-1 is a listed pseudogene. CDR3 length: 18 amino acids. CDR3 residues: CASSKGEEGQAGVDTQYF. In nucleotides, the CDR3 is TGTGCCAGCAGCAAAGGGGAGGAGGGACAGGCGGGGGTAGATACGCAGTATTTT.

The rearrangement links TRBV5-1 to TRBJ2-3; the D gene is possibly TRBD2 (6 bases). Trimming cost V 0 bases and J 2 bases, with 13 bases left between them. The CDR3 totals 16 residues. Germline loops: CDR1 SGHRS, CDR2 YFSETQ. The CDR3 reads CASSLGIGGPTDTQYF. The CDR3, as DNA: TGCGCCAGCAGCTTGGGGATTGGAGGGCCCACAGATACGCAGTATTTT.

The DNA of the CDR3 is TGTGCCAGCTGGGACTGGGAGACCCAGTACTTC. It yields the protein CASWDWETQYF. V gene TRBV27 combines with J gene TRBJ2-5, with D possibly being TRBD2 (6 bases). The V gene lost 8 bases and the J gene lost 5 bases, with 9 bases spanning the gap. Germline assignment: CDR1 MNHEY and CDR2 SMNVEV (reference sequence). This CDR3 comprises 11 residues.

This clone has just a few counts. V and J are TRBV4-1 and TRBJ2-7; a weak D match, TRBD1 (5 bases). The CDR3 consists of 15 residues. Trimming stripped 4 bases from V and 0 bases from J, with 13 bases between. Germline V gene sequence: CDR1 MGHRA, CDR2 YSYEKL. The CDR3 here is CASSRGTTGSYEQYF. The CDR3 nucleotides are TGCGCCAGCAGCCGGGGAACCACAGGCTCCTACGAGCAGTACTTC.

The sample holds one count of this clone. The chain uses TRBV5-1 and TRBJ1-1; weak D call: TRBD1 (6 bases). The CDR3 is 16 residues long. CDR1 is SGHRS, CDR2 YFSETQ, per germline. Trimming stripped 1 base from V and 4 bases from J, with 17 bases between. The CDR3 DNA reads TGCGCCAGCAGCTTGATGTTCCGGGACATCTCCACTGAAGCTTTCTTT. Its protein is CASSLMFRDISTEAFF.

V usage is TRBV5-1 and J usage is TRBJ1-2; possibly TRBD1 for D (6 bases). From germline, CDR1 is SGHRS and CDR2 YFSETQ. The CDR3 contains 13 residues. Deletions cut 4 bases from V and 7 bases from J, with 14 bases between. The CDR3, as DNA: TGCGCCAGCAGCCCGGGGGGGGGCCGTGGCTACACCTTC. It codes for CASSPGGGRGYTF. Using reference TRBV5-1 and TRBJ1-2 for the parts outside the CDR3, the full variable domain is KAGVTQTPRYLIKTRGQQVTLSCSPISGHRSVSWYQQTPGQGLQFLFEYFSETQRNKGNFPGRFSGRQFSNSRSEMNVSTLELGDSALYLCASSPGGGRGYTFGSGTRLTVV.

The chain carries TRBV19 and TRBJ1-5; D is undetermined. Per the germline V gene, CDR1 is LNHDA and CDR2 is SQIVND (reference sequence). The V gene lost 1 base and the J gene lost 2 bases, with 12 bases spanning the gap. This CDR3 has 16 residues. The CDR3 reads CASSIVSGHGNQPQHF. The CDR3 nucleotides read TGTGCCAGTAGTATAGTATCCGGTCATGGCAATCAGCCCCAGCATTTT.

V usage is TRBV7-8 and J usage is TRBJ2-7; weak D call: TRBD2 (5 bases). V shed 5 bases and J shed 7 bases, with 12 bases lying between them. Germline V lookup: CDR1 SGHVS, CDR2 FQNEAQ. This CDR3 contains 12 residues. The CDR3 is CASSPKGAEQYF. The CDR3 DNA reads TGTGCCAGCAGCCCAAAGGGAGCTGAGCAGTACTTC.

This chain joins TRBV4-1 and TRBJ2-3; D is possibly TRBD2 (5 bases). Trimming took off 3 bases at V and 4 bases at J, with 11 bases between the two ends. This CDR3 spans 14 amino acids. Germline CDR1 reads MGHRA; CDR2 reads YSYEKL. The DNA of the CDR3 is TGCGCCAGCAGCCAGGGAGCTGTGCCAGATACGCAGTATTTT. It yields the protein CASSQGAVPDTQYF.

This clone showed up just once. This chain uses TRBV5-1 with TRBJ2-1; TRBD2 matches at 13 bases. With 2 bases clipped from V and 2 bases from J, the junction kept 7 bases outside the gene matches. From germline, CDR1 is SGHRS and CDR2 YFSETQ. The CDR3 runs to 18 residues. In DNA, the CDR3 is TGCGCCAGCAGCTTACGGACTAGCGGGGGAAGCCCCTACAATGAGCAGTTCTTC. Its translation is CASSLRTSGGSPYNEQFF.

This clone came up once. V gene TRBV27 combines with J gene TRBJ2-3; D perhaps matches TRBD2 (5 bases). The germline V gene encodes CDR1 MNHEY and CDR2 SMNVEV (reference sequence). Trimming left V 0 bases short and J 4 bases short, with 11 bases between. The CDR3 has 15 amino acids. The CDR3 is CASSLSRRPPDTQYF. The DNA of the CDR3 is TGTGCCAGCAGTTTATCGAGGAGGCCGCCAGATACGCAGTATTTT.

The V gene is TRBV18, the J gene TRBJ1-2; D gene ambiguous. Looked up from germline, CDR1 is KGHSH and CDR2 is LQKENI. Trimming pared 0 bases from V and 5 bases from J, leaving 16 bases between. CDR3 length: 16 residues. Written as DNA, the CDR3 is TGTGCCAGCTCACCACCGCGAGGGAGTATAGCTTATGGCTACACCTTC. It is translated as CASSPPRGSIAYGYTF.